This entry lists 3 T cell receptor beta chains sequenced from one sample in a study of human T cells and chemical hapten exposure. The time point here: pre-sensitization, week 0. Treatment indicated: therapeutic diphenylcyclopropenone sensitization with weekly scalp DPC. TCRdb analysed the RACE reads with MiXCR anew, one entry per CDR3 protein. The table records more than 300,000 distinct CDR3 sequences, approximately 5.8% of them present only once. Source: whole blood, taken in connection with sensitization to the hapten diphenylcyclopropenone (DPC). The receptors derive from a young woman with alopecia areata. Some clones in this sample may be carry-over from other donors' samples.

This clonotype was seen at least ten times. CDR3 protein: CASSLDRGGGGEQYF. CDR3 coding DNA: TGTGCCAGCAGCTTAGATCGCGGCGGCGGAGGCGAGCAGTACTTC. This chain connects TRBV11-2 to TRBJ2-7; tentative D call: TRBD2 (5 bases). Germline lookup yields CDR1 SGHAT and CDR2 FQNNGV. The V end lost 0 bases, the J end lost 6 bases, and 15 bases lay between the germline ends. The CDR3 runs 15 residues.

This clonotype was seen ten or more times. V gene TRBV20-1 combines with J gene TRBJ1-1; D not certain. Germline V CDR1 and CDR2: DFQATT, SNEGSKA (reference sequence). The CDR3 runs to 15 residues. Trimming cost V 1 base and J 3 bases, with 15 bases left between them. In DNA, the CDR3 is TGCAGTGCTAGAGTAATTGGGGTCGCGGACACTGAAGCTTTCTTT. This encodes CSARVIGVADTEAFF.

The chain combines TRBV4-3 with TRBJ2-7; D is ambiguous. V lost 3 bases to trimming and J lost 6 bases, with 18 bases between them. Germline V gene data show CDR1 as LGHNA and CDR2 as YSLEER. This CDR3 is 15 amino acids long. The CDR3 protein is CASSQTADTSSEQYF. The CDR3, as DNA: TGCGCCAGCAGCCAGACCGCCGACACGAGCTCCGAGCAGTACTTC.